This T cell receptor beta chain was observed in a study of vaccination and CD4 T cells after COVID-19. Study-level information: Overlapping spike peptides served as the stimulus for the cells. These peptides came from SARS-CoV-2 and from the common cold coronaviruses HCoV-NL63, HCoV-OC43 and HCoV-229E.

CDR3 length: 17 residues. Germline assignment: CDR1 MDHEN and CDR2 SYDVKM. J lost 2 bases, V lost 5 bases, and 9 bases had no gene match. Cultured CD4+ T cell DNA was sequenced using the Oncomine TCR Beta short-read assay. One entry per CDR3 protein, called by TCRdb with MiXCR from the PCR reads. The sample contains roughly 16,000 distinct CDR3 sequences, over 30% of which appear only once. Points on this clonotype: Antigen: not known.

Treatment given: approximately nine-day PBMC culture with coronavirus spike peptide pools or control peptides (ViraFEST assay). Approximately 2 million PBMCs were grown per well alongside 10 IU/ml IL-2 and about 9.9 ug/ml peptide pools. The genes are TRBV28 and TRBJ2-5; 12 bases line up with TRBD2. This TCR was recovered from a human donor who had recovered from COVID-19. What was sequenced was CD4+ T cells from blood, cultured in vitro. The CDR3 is CASSPSGRALGQETQYF. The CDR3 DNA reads TGTGCCAGCAGTCCTAGCGGGAGGGCCCTCGGGCAAGAGACCCAGTACTTC.